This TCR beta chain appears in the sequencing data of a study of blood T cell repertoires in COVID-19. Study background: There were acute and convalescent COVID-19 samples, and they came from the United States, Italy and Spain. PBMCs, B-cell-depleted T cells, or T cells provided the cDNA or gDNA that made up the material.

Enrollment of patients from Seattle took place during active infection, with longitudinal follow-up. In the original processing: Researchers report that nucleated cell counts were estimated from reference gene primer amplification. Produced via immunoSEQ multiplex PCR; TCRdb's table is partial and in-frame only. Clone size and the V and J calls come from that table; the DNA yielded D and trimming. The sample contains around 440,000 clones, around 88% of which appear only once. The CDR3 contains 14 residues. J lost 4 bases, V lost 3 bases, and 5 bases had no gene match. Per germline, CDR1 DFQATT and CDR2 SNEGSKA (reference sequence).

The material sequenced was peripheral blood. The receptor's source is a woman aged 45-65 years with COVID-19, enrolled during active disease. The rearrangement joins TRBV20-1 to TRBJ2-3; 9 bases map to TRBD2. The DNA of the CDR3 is TGCAGTGCTAGTCGGGCGGGGGGGCCAGATACGCAGTATTTT. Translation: CSASRAGGPDTQYF.